The 9 T cell receptor gamma chains given below trace back to one sample, sequenced in a study of gamma delta lymphoproliferative disorders and STAT genes. PBMCs from patients and controls supplied the genomic DNA for sequencing. TCRdb re-processed the multiplex PCR reads using CATT. The sample yields roughly 2,000 gamma-chain clones, about 10% seen once. Sample: blood. The receptors were gathered from a human donor with gamma-delta T-cell large granular lymphocyte leukemia.

The chain joins TRGV2 to TRGJ1 or TRGJ2. In the absence of a J gene in TCRdb, the DNA was matched to germline to assign it here. This CDR3 has 14 amino acids. Germline assignment: CDR1 EGSNGY and CDR2 YDSYNSKV. J was trimmed by 4 bases and V by 0 bases; bases with no gene match: 6. The CDR3 reads CATWDGRGYYKKLF. The CDR3 DNA reads as TGTGCCACCTGGGACGGGCGAGGGTATTATAAGAAACTCTTT.

This clone was seen a few times. The genes are TRGV8 and TRGJ1 or TRGJ2. TCRdb records no J gene; here it was assigned by comparing the DNA to germline. Germline V CDR1 and CDR2: VENAVY, YDSYNSRV. V dropped 1 base and J dropped 11; count of bases not matched to a gene: 8. The CDR3 sequence is 12 residues long. CDR3 protein: CATWDRPREKLF. The CDR3 DNA is TGTGCCACCTGGGATAGACCGCGGGAGAAACTCTTT.

DNA for the CDR3: TGTGCTGCGTGGGGAGATTATTATAAGAAACTCTTT. It codes for CAAWGDYYKKLF. This chain connects TRGV10 to TRGJ1 or TRGJ2. TCRdb leaves out the J gene; it was filled in here by matching the DNA to germline. TRGV10 has ORF status, its function being uncertain. V lost 8 bases, J lost 2 bases, and 4 bases stayed unmatched. CDR3 length: 12 amino acids.

The chain joins TRGV3 to TRGJ1 or TRGJ2. Since TCRdb gives no J gene, matching the DNA to germline was used here to assign it. The germline V gene encodes CDR1 VTNTFY and CDR2 YDVSTARD (reference sequence). Trimming took 0 bases from V and 8 from J; bases not matched to a gene: 7. There are 13 residues in the CDR3. The CDR3 reads CATWDRREDKKLF. The CDR3 DNA is TGTGCCACCTGGGACAGGCGTGAGGATAAGAAACTCTTT.

This clone has more than one count but fewer than ten. This chain links TRGV9 with TRGJ1 or TRGJ2. No J gene was available from TCRdb, and it was assigned here by a germline match of the DNA. Trimming removed 5 bases from V and 0 bases from J; junction bases left unmatched: 7. Germline assignment: CDR1 GITISATS and CDR2 ISYDGTV (reference sequence). The length of the CDR3 is 14 residues. The CDR3 region has the DNA TGTGCCTTGTGGGTCATATCGAATTATTATAAGAAACTCTTT. Protein sequence: CALWVISNYYKKLF.

CDR3 in DNA: TGTGCCACCTGGGATGGGGTGAAGAAACTCTTT. Residues: CATWDGVKKLF. V and J are TRGV4 and TRGJ1 or TRGJ2. TCRdb gives no J gene; it was assigned here by matching the DNA to germline. The V gene's germline CDR1 is EGSTGY and CDR2 YDSYTSSV. Germline trimming cut 0 bases from V and 10 bases from J; bases unmatched to any gene: 3. The CDR3 is made up of 11 amino acids.

This clone was counted between two and nine times. The CDR3 loop is CAAWELLDKKLF. The CDR3 nucleotides are TGTGCTGCGTGGGAACTCCTCGATAAGAAACTCTTT. The V and J genes are TRGV10 and TRGJ1 or TRGJ2. The J gene, absent from TCRdb, was called here by matching the DNA to germline. TRGV10 is an ORF for which the function is uncertain. V shed 8 bases, J shed 8 bases, and the junction held 10 bases outside the gene matches. This CDR3 comprises 12 residues.

This clone was found a few times. TCRdb's protein for this DNA is that of a much larger clone and differs from the translation at residue 4, likely a read error; the protein shown is the DNA translation. The chain combines TRGV9 with TRGJP. In the absence of a J gene in TCRdb, the DNA was matched to germline to assign it here. The CDR3 covers 16 residues. Germline V gene sequence: CDR1 GITISATS, CDR2 ISYDGTV (reference sequence). CDR3 sequence reads: CALLEVEELGKKIKVF. In DNA form, the CDR3 reads TGTGCCTTGTTGGAGGTGGAAGAGTTGGGCAAAAAAATCAAGGTATTT.

A note on this clone: Other DNA sequences within the sample encode an identical CDR3. V usage is TRGV9 and J usage is TRGJ1 or TRGJ2. The J gene is absent in TCRdb and was assigned here via DNA matching to germline. Germline lookup yields CDR1 GITISATS and CDR2 ISYDGTV (reference sequence). CDR3 length equals 12 residues. The ends lost 1 base at V and 3 bases at J; junction bases unmatched: 0. The CDR3 sequence is CALWEVYYKKLF. The CDR3 DNA reads TGTGCCTTGTGGGAGGTTTATTATAAGAAACTCTTT.